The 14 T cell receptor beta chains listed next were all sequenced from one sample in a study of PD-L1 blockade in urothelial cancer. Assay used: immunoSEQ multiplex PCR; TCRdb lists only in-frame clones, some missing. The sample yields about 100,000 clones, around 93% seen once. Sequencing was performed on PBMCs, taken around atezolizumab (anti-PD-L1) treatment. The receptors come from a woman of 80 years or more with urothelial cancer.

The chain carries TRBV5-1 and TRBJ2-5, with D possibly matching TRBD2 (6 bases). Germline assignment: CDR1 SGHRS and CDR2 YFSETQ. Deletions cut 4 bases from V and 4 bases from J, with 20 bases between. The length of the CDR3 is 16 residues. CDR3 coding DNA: TGCGCCAGCAGCCTGCCGGGAGTAGGGGTCGGAGAGACCCAGTACTTC. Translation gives CASSLPGVGVGETQYF.

The CDR3 loop reads CASSSLSGGREQYF. CDR3 DNA: TGTGCCAGCAGTTCTTTATCAGGGGGCCGGGAGCAGTACTTC. The chain has TRBV6-5 and TRBJ2-7; TRBD1 aligns across 8 bases. Germline CDR1 reads MNHEY; CDR2 reads SVGAGI. The CDR3 is 14 amino acids. The ends lost 4 bases at V and 7 bases at J; junction bases unmatched: 9.

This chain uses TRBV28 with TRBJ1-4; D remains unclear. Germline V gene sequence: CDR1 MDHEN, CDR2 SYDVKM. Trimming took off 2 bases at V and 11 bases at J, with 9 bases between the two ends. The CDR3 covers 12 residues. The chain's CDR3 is CASSLGPQKLFF. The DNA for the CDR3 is TGTGCCAGCAGTTTAGGTCCCCAGAAACTGTTTTTT.

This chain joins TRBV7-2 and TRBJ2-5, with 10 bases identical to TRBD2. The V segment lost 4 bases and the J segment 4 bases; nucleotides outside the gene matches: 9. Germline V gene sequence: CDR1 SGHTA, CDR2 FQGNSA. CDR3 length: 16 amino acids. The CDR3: CASSSGTSARGETQYF. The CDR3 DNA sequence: TGTGCCAGCAGCTCTGGGACTAGCGCGAGGGGAGAGACCCAGTACTTC.

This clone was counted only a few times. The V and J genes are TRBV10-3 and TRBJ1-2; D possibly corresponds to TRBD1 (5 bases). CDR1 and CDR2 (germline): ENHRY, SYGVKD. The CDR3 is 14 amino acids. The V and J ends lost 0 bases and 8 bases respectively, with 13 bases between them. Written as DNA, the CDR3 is TGTGCCATCAGTGAGTCGCGCGGGGGGGGAGGCTACACCTTC. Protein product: CAISESRGGGGYTF.

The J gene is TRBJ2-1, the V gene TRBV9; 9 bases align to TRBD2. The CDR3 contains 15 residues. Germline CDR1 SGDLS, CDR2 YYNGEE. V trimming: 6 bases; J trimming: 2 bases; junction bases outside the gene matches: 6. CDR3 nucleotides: TGTGCCAGCACCTCGGGCGGGAGGGCCTACAATGAGCAGTTCTTC. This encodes CASTSGGRAYNEQFF.

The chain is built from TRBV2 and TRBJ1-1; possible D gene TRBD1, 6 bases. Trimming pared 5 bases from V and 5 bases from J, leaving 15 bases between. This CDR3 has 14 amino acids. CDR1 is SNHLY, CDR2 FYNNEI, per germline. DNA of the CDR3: TGTGCCAGCAGTCAGACACAGGGAGTGACTGAAGCTTTCTTT. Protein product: CASSQTQGVTEAFF.

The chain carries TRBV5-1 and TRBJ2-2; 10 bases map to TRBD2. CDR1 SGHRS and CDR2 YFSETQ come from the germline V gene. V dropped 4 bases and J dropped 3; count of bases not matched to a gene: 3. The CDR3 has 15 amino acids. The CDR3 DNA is TGCGCCAGCAGCCAGAGCGGGAGGGACACCGGGGAGCTGTTTTTT. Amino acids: CASSQSGRDTGELFF.

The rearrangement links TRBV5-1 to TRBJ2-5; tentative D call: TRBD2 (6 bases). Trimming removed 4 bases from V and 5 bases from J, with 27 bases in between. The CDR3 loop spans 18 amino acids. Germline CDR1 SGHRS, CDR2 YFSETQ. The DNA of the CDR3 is TGCGCCAGCAGCCCCGGCCGTGATAGCGGAAACACGGGGGAGACCCAGTACTTC. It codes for CASSPGRDSGNTGETQYF.

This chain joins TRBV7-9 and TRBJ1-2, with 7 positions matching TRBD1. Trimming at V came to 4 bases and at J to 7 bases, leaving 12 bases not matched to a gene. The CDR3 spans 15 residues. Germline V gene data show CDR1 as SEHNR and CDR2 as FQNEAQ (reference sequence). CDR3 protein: CASSSAGTAGFGYTF. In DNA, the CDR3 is TGTGCCAGCAGCTCGGCCGGGACAGCCGGTTTTGGCTACACCTTC.

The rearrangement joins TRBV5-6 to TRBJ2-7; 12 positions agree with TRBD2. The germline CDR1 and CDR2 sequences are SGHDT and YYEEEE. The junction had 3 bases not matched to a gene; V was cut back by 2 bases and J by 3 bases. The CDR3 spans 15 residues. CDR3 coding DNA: TGTGCCAGCAGCTTAGGACTAGCGGGGTTCTACGAGCAGTACTTC. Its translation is CASSLGLAGFYEQYF.

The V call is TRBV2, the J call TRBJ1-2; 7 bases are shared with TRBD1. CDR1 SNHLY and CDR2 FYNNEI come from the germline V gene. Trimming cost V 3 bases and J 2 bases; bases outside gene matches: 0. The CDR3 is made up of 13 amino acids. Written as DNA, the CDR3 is TGTGCCAGCAGTGAGGGACAGAACTATGGCTACACCTTC. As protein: CASSEGQNYGYTF.

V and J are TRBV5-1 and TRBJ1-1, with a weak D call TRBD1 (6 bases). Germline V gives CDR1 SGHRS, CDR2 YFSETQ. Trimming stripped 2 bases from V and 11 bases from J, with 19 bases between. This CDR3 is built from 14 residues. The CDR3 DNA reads TGCGCCAGCAGCTTCCGGGGGGGAGACAGGACCGCTTTCTTT. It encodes CASSFRGGDRTAFF. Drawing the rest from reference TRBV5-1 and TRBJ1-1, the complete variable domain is KAGVTQTPRYLIKTRGQQVTLSCSPISGHRSVSWYQQTPGQGLQFLFEYFSETQRNKGNFPGRFSGRQFSNSRSEMNVSTLELGDSALYLCASSFRGGDRTAFFGQGTRLTVV.

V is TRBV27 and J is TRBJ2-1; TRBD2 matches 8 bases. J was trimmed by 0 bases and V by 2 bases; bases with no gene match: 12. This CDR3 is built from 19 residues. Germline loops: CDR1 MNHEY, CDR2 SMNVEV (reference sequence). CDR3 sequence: CASSLEGLEVSSSYNEQFF. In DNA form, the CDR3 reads TGTGCCAGCAGTTTAGAGGGACTAGAGGTATCTAGCTCCTACAATGAGCAGTTCTTC.